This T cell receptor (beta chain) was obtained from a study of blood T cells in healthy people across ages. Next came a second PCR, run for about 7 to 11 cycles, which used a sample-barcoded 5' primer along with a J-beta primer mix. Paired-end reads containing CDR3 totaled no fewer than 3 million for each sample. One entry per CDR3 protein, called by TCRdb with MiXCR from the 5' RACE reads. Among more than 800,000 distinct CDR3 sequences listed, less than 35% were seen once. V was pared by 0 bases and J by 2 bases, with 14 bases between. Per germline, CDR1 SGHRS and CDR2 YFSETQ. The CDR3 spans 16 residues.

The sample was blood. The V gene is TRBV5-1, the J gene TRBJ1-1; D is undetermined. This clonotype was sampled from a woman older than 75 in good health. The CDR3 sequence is CASSLEAKTGNTEAFF. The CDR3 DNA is TGCGCCAGCAGCTTGGAGGCAAAGACGGGTAACACTGAAGCTTTCTTT.